This T cell receptor (beta chain) was sequenced during a study of OX40 agonist ivuxolimab in advanced cancers. V dropped 2 bases and J dropped 3 bases, with 14 bases sitting between them. There are 15 residues in the CDR3. Measured with immunoSEQ multiplex PCR; TCRdb has only the in-frame clones, and not every one. The sample yields 100,000 to 150,000 clones, approximately 90% seen once. The input for sequencing was CD4+ or CD8+ T cells sorted from blood, taken in a trial of the OX40 agonist ivuxolimab. The chain combines TRBV23-1 with TRBJ2-7; tentative D call: TRBD1 (6 bases). TRBV23-1 counts as an open reading frame of uncertain function. This sequence originates from an adult with an advanced solid tumor such as melanoma, head and neck, liver or kidney cancer. The CDR3 coding sequence is TGCGCCAGCAGTCAAGGTCGACAGGCCCACTACGAGCAGTACTTC. Amino acids: CASSQGRQAHYEQYF.